The 29 T cell receptor beta chains below were found in one sample sequenced in a study of T-cell memory formation after mild COVID-19. TCRdb called the 5' RACE reads again in MiXCR, with one record for every CDR3 protein. The data contain approximately 580,000 distinct CDR3 sequences, roughly 22% of them seen just once; the ten biggest clones take up around 12%. Sequencing was done on a sample of PBMCs or a T cell subset sorted from them (not recorded which). Every receptor here comes from an adult woman who had mild COVID-19 (a few samples of this study predate the infection). Cell type and time point are not known.

This clonotype was observed a handful of times. The rearrangement links TRBV7-9 to TRBJ1-2; 7 bases are a match to TRBD1. Per the germline V gene, CDR1 is SEHNR and CDR2 is FQNEAQ (reference sequence). V lost 7 bases to trimming and J lost 0 bases; unmatched junction nucleotides: 5. This CDR3 spans 14 amino acids. The CDR3 coding sequence is TGTGCCAGCACCCAAGGGACAGCTAACTATGGCTACACCTTC. Protein product: CASTQGTANYGYTF.

This clonotype was detected a few times. The chain couples TRBV3-1 to TRBJ2-2; 10 bases agree with TRBD2. This CDR3 contains 16 residues. The V gene's germline CDR1 is LGHDT and CDR2 YNNKEL (reference sequence). V trimming: 3 bases; J trimming: 7 bases; junction bases outside the gene matches: 8. CDR3 sequence: CASSQLAGESIGELFF. The CDR3 DNA is TGTGCCAGCAGCCAGCTAGCGGGGGAATCGATCGGGGAGCTGTTTTTT.

The rearrangement uses TRBV20-1 and TRBJ2-1; 10 positions match TRBD2. J gave up 4 bases and V 8 bases, and 5 bases lay outside the gene matches. The length of the CDR3 is 13 residues. The V gene's germline CDR1 is DFQATT and CDR2 SNEGSKA (reference sequence). In nucleotides, the CDR3 is TGCAGTCGCGCTAGCGGGAGTTACAATGAGCAGTTCTTC. It yields the protein CSRASGSYNEQFF.

This chain joins TRBV3-1 and TRBJ2-3; D may be TRBD1 (6 bases). V lost 6 bases to trimming and J lost 3 bases, with 19 bases between them. Germline V gene sequence: CDR1 LGHDT, CDR2 YNNKEL (reference sequence). The CDR3 totals 16 residues. DNA of the CDR3: TGTGCCAGCAGTCTTAGGTCGGCAGGGACAACAGATACGCAGTATTTT. The encoded protein is CASSLRSAGTTDTQYF.

This clonotype was counted ten times or more. The chain carries TRBV9 and TRBJ2-2; 8 bases map to TRBD2. The CDR3 is made up of 15 amino acids. J lost 5 bases, V lost 2 bases, and 5 bases had no gene match. Germline CDR1 SGDLS, CDR2 YYNGEE. The CDR3: CASSVSGKKTGELFF. The CDR3 bases are TGTGCCAGCAGCGTTAGCGGGAAGAAGACCGGGGAGCTGTTTTTT.

This clonotype was seen only a few times. The chain couples TRBV6-2 or TRBV6-3 to TRBJ2-3; D might be TRBD2 (6 bases). CDR1 MNHEY and CDR2 SVGEGT come from the germline V gene. The CDR3 loop spans 14 amino acids. With 8 bases removed from V and 4 bases from J, the gap between germline ends came to 16 bases. The CDR3 region has the DNA TGTGCCAGCCGCCAGGCGGGACGGGCAGATACGCAGTATTTT. Protein sequence: CASRQAGRADTQYF.

This clonotype was seen only a few times. The CDR3 DNA reads as TGCGCCAGCAGCTTGGGACAGGGCTCTGGCGAGCAGTACTTC. Translated: CASSLGQGSGEQYF. This rearrangement joins TRBV5-1 to TRBJ2-7, with TRBD1 matching over 7 bases. This CDR3 contains 14 residues. V gave up 0 bases and J gave up 6 bases; unmatched junction bases: 6. Germline-derived CDR1 and CDR2 are SGHRS and YFSETQ.

V and J are TRBV20-1 and TRBJ2-7; D not resolved. The germline CDR1 and CDR2 sequences are DFQATT and SNEGSKA (reference sequence). The CDR3 contains 12 residues. The germline V and J ends were trimmed by 5 bases and 3 bases, with 11 bases remaining between them. CDR3 DNA: TGCAGTGCTGGGAAAGTGGGCTACGAGCAGTACTTC. It encodes CSAGKVGYEQYF.

This clonotype was observed a handful of times. The chain has TRBV7-6 and TRBJ1-5; D perhaps matches TRBD1 (5 bases). The germline V gene encodes CDR1 SGHVS and CDR2 FNYEAQ. Trimming cost V 1 base and J 5 bases, with 12 bases left between them. This CDR3 region has 15 residues. As DNA, the CDR3 is TGTGCCAGCAGCTTAGATCTCGGGGGACATCAGCCCCAGCATTTT. Translating gives CASSLDLGGHQPQHF.

This clonotype has at least ten counts. The chain employs TRBV7-9 and TRBJ1-2; no firm D call. The germline V and J ends were trimmed by 5 bases and 5 bases, with 18 bases remaining between them. This CDR3 is built from 15 residues. The germline V gene encodes CDR1 SEHNR and CDR2 FQNEAQ (reference sequence). Written as DNA, the CDR3 is TGTGCCAGCAGCCGAGACGGACTGAACCTATATGGCTACACCTTC. It yields the protein CASSRDGLNLYGYTF.

This clonotype came up a few times. The V and J genes are TRBV7-9 and TRBJ1-1; 8 positions agree with TRBD1. J was trimmed by 0 bases and V by 3 bases; bases with no gene match: 6. The CDR3 has 16 residues. Germline lookup yields CDR1 SEHNR and CDR2 FQNEAQ (reference sequence). CDR3 coding DNA: TGTGCCAGCAGCTTCTCCGGACAGGGAATGAACACTGAAGCTTTCTTT. Its translation: CASSFSGQGMNTEAFF.

J is TRBJ1-1 and V is TRBV20-1; D possibly corresponds to TRBD1 (5 bases). With 3 bases removed from V and 1 base from J, the gap between germline ends came to 12 bases. The germline V gene encodes CDR1 DFQATT and CDR2 SNEGSKA (reference sequence). The CDR3 is 14 amino acids. Written as DNA, the CDR3 is TGCAGTGCTAGCGCGGACACAGGGAACACTGAAGCTTTCTTT. This sequence encodes CSASADTGNTEAFF.

The genes are TRBV12-3 or TRBV12-4 and TRBJ2-2, with D possibly being TRBD1 (6 bases). Trimming cost V 6 bases and J 6 bases, with 14 bases left between them. The CDR3 covers 14 residues. CDR3 sequence reads: CASREQGWAGELFF. CDR3 nucleotides: TGTGCCAGCAGGGAACAGGGTTGGGCCGGGGAGCTGTTTTTT.

The sample holds a few counts of this clonotype. The V and J genes are TRBV7-8 and TRBJ2-5, with TRBD2 matching 15 bases. The ends lost 5 bases at V and 5 bases at J; junction bases unmatched: 9. Germline loops: CDR1 SGHVS, CDR2 FQNEAQ. The CDR3 is made up of 17 amino acids. The CDR3 nucleotides are TGTGCCAGCAGCCCTGGACTAGCGGGGGGGAGGGCTGAGACCCAGTACTTC. Its translation is CASSPGLAGGRAETQYF.

This clonotype turned up a few times. This rearrangement joins TRBV24-1 to TRBJ2-1, with 11 nucleotides matching TRBD2. CDR3 size: 17 residues. Per germline, CDR1 KGHDR and CDR2 SFDVKD. The ends lost 5 bases at V and 6 bases at J; junction bases unmatched: 11. CDR3 in amino acids: CATSVNTGLADFNEQFF. The CDR3 bases are TGTGCCACCAGTGTCAATACGGGACTAGCGGACTTCAATGAGCAGTTCTTC.

This chain uses TRBV4-2 with TRBJ2-4; D is possibly TRBD2 (7 bases). This CDR3 is 19 amino acids long. Germline CDR1 and CDR2: LGHNA and YNFKEQ. Trimming stripped 3 bases from V and 7 bases from J, with 28 bases between. Here the CDR3 DNA reads TGTGCCAGCAGCCAGGCCTTTAGTGGTAGGGGGGGCCTTATGAACATTCAGTACTTC. This gives the protein CASSQAFSGRGGLMNIQYF.

This clonotype was observed a handful of times. The V gene is TRBV15, the J gene TRBJ1-3, with D hard to call. Trimming took off 6 bases at V and 0 bases at J, with 24 bases between the two ends. Germline assignment: CDR1 LNHNV and CDR2 YYDKDF (reference sequence). CDR3 size: 19 residues. The CDR3 loop reads CATSTSILRTARSGNTIYF. CDR3 nucleotide sequence: TGTGCCACCAGTACCTCTATATTAAGAACAGCTCGCTCTGGAAACACCATATATTTT.

This clonotype was observed a few times. The V call is TRBV12-3 or TRBV12-4, the J call TRBJ2-2; the match to TRBD1 covers 9 bases. Trimming at V came to 7 bases and at J to 3 bases, leaving 6 bases not matched to a gene. The CDR3 length is 15 residues. The CDR3: CASTTGTGYTGELFF. DNA for the CDR3: TGTGCCAGCACCACCGGGACAGGGTACACCGGGGAGCTGTTTTTT.

This clonotype turned up a few times. This chain's CDR3 is CASSRPPDTQYF. CDR3 nucleotide sequence: TGTGCCAGCTCACGCCCCCCAGATACGCAGTATTTT. The V gene is TRBV18, the J gene TRBJ2-3, with D hard to call. The V gene lost 4 bases and the J gene lost 4 bases, with 6 bases spanning the gap. Germline CDR1 is KGHSH and CDR2 is LQKENI. The CDR3 consists of 12 residues.

The J gene is TRBJ1-1, the V gene TRBV5-1; D is undetermined. Germline CDR1 reads SGHRS; CDR2 reads YFSETQ. The CDR3 loop spans 15 amino acids. V lost 1 base to trimming and J lost 0 bases, with 10 bases between them. DNA of the CDR3: TGCGCCAGCAGCTTGCGAGCCAGCATGAACACTGAAGCTTTCTTT. It yields the protein CASSLRASMNTEAFF.

This clonotype appeared a few times. V usage is TRBV18 and J usage is TRBJ2-1; D is uncertain. V shed 6 bases and J shed 0 bases, with 15 bases lying between them. The germline gives CDR1 KGHSH, CDR2 LQKENI. This CDR3 has 16 residues. This chain's CDR3 is CASSPLGPRSYNEQFF. The CDR3 nucleotides are TGTGCCAGCTCCCCTCTCGGACCCCGCTCCTACAATGAGCAGTTCTTC.

The chain carries TRBV7-6 and TRBJ2-7, with a tentative D call TRBD2 (6 bases). Trimming cost V 2 bases and J 1 base, with 12 bases left between them. There are 15 residues in the CDR3. Germline-derived CDR1 and CDR2 are SGHVS and FNYEAQ. CDR3 region: CASSLTTRGSYEQYF. As DNA, the CDR3 is TGTGCCAGCAGCTTAACGACACGGGGGTCCTACGAGCAGTACTTC.

V is TRBV27 and J is TRBJ1-2; TRBD1 might be the D (6 bases). Per the germline V gene, CDR1 is MNHEY and CDR2 is SMNVEV (reference sequence). With 3 bases removed from V and 8 bases from J, the gap between germline ends came to 22 bases. The CDR3 length is 16 residues. CDR3 in amino acids: CASSLDATGSRTGYTF. DNA for the CDR3: TGTGCCAGCAGTTTGGATGCTACAGGGAGTCGGACGGGCTACACCTTC.

This clonotype was seen a handful of times. The chain is built from TRBV7-9 and TRBJ2-1, with D possibly matching TRBD1 (5 bases). CDR3 length equals 16 residues. Trimming shortened V by 1 base and J by 2 bases, and 12 bases separated the two germline ends. Germline loops: CDR1 SEHNR, CDR2 FQNEAQ (reference sequence). CDR3 nucleotide sequence: TGTGCCAGCAGCTTAGGGGCAGGGCAAACCTACAATGAGCAGTTCTTC. It translates to CASSLGAGQTYNEQFF.

The chain combines TRBV27 with TRBJ2-7; tentative D call: TRBD2 (5 bases). V shed 0 bases and J shed 5 bases, with 11 bases lying between them. The germline V gene encodes CDR1 MNHEY and CDR2 SMNVEV (reference sequence). This CDR3 has 14 amino acids. The CDR3 is CASSLSIPGNEQYF. CDR3 DNA: TGTGCCAGCAGTTTATCGATTCCGGGGAACGAGCAGTACTTC.

The chain combines TRBV11-2 with TRBJ2-6, with 7 bases identical to TRBD2. The length of the CDR3 is 15 residues. V was pared by 4 bases and J by 4 bases, with 4 bases of the junction left unmatched. CDR1 is SGHAT, CDR2 FQNNGV, per germline. The CDR3 region has the DNA TGTGCCAGCAGCTCCTGGCGGGAGGGGGCCAACGTCCTGACTTTC. Residues: CASSSWREGANVLTF.

This clonotype has ten or more counts. The V call is TRBV7-2, the J call TRBJ2-5; 8 nucleotides align to TRBD2. The CDR3 has 15 amino acids. J gave up 5 bases and V 3 bases, and 8 bases lay outside the gene matches. Germline values: CDR1 SGHTA, CDR2 FQGNSA. The CDR3 DNA reads as TGTGCCAGCAGCTTGGGCCTAGCGGGTTGGGAGACCCAGTACTTC. This sequence encodes CASSLGLAGWETQYF.

This clonotype turned up a few times. DNA of the CDR3: TGTGCCAGCAGCCAAAGCGGGGGTCAGCCCCAGCATTTT. Its protein is CASSQSGGQPQHF. The chain employs TRBV14 and TRBJ1-5, with a possible D match to TRBD1 (5 bases). This CDR3 comprises 13 residues. CDR1 and CDR2 (germline): SGHDN, FVKESK. V was trimmed by 2 bases and J by 6 bases, leaving 8 bases between them.

This sequence joins TRBV4-1 and TRBJ2-1; D is tentatively TRBD1 or TRBD2 (5 bases each). The CDR3 length is 15 residues. CDR1 is MGHRA and CDR2 is YSYEKL in the germline V gene. V lost 1 base to trimming and J lost 7 bases, with 14 bases between them. The CDR3 reads CASSQGPGPGNEQFF. The CDR3 DNA reads TGCGCCAGCAGCCAAGGTCCGGGACCGGGGAATGAGCAGTTCTTC.